A single TCR beta chain is shown here with its context. The antigen remains undetermined. This specimen comes from a study of shared clonotypes between healthy human individuals. Each PCR replicate from the sorted subsets contained around 0.2 ug DNA, which is 30,000 or so T cell genomes. Sequencing used immunoSEQ multiplex PCR; TCRdb keeps in-frame clones, though not all of them. The profile shows millions of clones, roughly 95% of them singletons. Whole-study results and caveats: Shared clonotypes across all four donors exceeded non-shared ones in generation probability.

Terminally differentiated effector memory CD45RA+ cells were left out of the naive CD8 fraction, which was CD45RO-negative and positively selected for CCR7. Germline V gene sequence: CDR1 SGHRS, CDR2 YFSETQ. The V end lost 1 base, the J end lost 3 bases, and 19 bases lay between the germline ends. There are 17 residues in the CDR3. The V gene is TRBV5-1, the J gene TRBJ1-1; perhaps TRBD1 as D (6 bases). The source material was naive CD8+ T cells sorted from blood. The TCR comes from a man between 18 and 35 years old in good health. The CDR3 sequence is CASSLPLAGARDTEAFF. In nucleotides, the CDR3 is TGCGCCAGCAGCTTGCCCCTTGCGGGGGCTAGGGACACTGAAGCTTTCTTT.